The 24 T cell receptor beta chains below were found in one sample sequenced in a study of cytomegalovirus exposure and HLA in healthy donors. Amplification used 60 Vbeta primers and 13 Jbeta primers. Some clones are missing from TCRdb's copy, which holds only in-frame ones; the method was immunoSEQ multiplex PCR. This sample carries approximately 160,000 clones, roughly 81% of them seen once, and the ten largest clones take more than 4%. The sequenced material came from PBMCs. These receptors all stem from a girl between 10 and 17 years old in good health and CMV-seropositive.

The J gene is TRBJ2-4, the V gene TRBV2; 7 nucleotides match TRBD2. Germline values: CDR1 SNHLY, CDR2 FYNNEI. The CDR3 loop spans 16 amino acids. The J segment lost 0 bases and the V segment lost 10 bases, leaving 12 bases of the junction unmatched. The CDR3 nucleotides are TGTGCCACTACCGGGACTAACTCCGTAGCCAAAAACATTCAGTACTTC. Translating gives CATTGTNSVAKNIQYF.

The rearrangement links TRBV29-1 to TRBJ1-1; D possibly corresponds to TRBD1 (5 bases). The V gene lost 3 bases and the J gene lost 2 bases, with 13 bases spanning the gap. This CDR3 comprises 14 residues. Germline V CDR1 and CDR2: SQVTM, ANQGSEA. The chain's CDR3 is CSVDGGTLNTEAFF. CDR3 nucleotides: TGCAGCGTTGATGGGGGGACGCTAAACACTGAAGCTTTCTTT.

The chain combines TRBV6-5 with TRBJ1-6; D perhaps matches TRBD1 (6 bases). The CDR3 sequence is 16 residues long. The V end was cut by 2 bases, the J end by 2 bases, with 10 bases between. CDR1 and CDR2 from the germline V gene are MNHEY and SVGAGI. The CDR3 protein is CASSYSGGTYNSPLHF. The CDR3 nucleotides read TGTGCCAGCAGTTACAGCGGGGGCACCTATAATTCACCCCTCCACTTT.

The V and J genes are TRBV5-1 and TRBJ2-5; 7 bases line up with TRBD2. Germline trimming cut 4 bases from V and 1 base from J; bases unmatched to any gene: 10. Germline CDR1 SGHRS, CDR2 YFSETQ. This CDR3 comprises 16 residues. The CDR3 here is CASSPQPGGSQETQYF. CDR3 coding DNA: TGCGCCAGCAGCCCCCAACCCGGGGGGTCCCAAGAGACCCAGTACTTC.

V is TRBV13 and J is TRBJ2-5; 11 bases are shared with TRBD1. Judging by the DNA end, TRBJ2-7 fits better; the J call may be wrong. The CDR3 runs to 18 residues. The V gene's germline CDR1 is PRHDT and CDR2 FYEKMQ (reference sequence). For the CDR3, the DNA is TGTGCCAGCACCTCTTACGGCCCGGACAGGGGGCATAGGCGCGAGCAGTACTTC. Translating gives CASTSYGPDRGHRREQYF.

The chain carries TRBV10-3 and TRBJ1-6, with D maybe TRBD1 (6 bases). CDR1 and CDR2 from the germline V gene are ENHRY and SYGVKD. The CDR3 totals 13 residues. V shed 3 bases and J shed 11 bases, with 11 bases lying between them. The CDR3 sequence: CAISDTGSAPLHF. Written as DNA, the CDR3 is TGTGCCATCAGTGACACAGGGTCGGCACCCCTCCACTTT.

The chain recombines TRBV4-1 with TRBJ2-7; 7 bases match TRBD2. Looked up from germline, CDR1 is MGHRA and CDR2 is YSYEKL. With V trimmed by 2 bases and J by 5 bases, 6 bases remained unmatched. The CDR3 is made up of 14 amino acids. CDR3 sequence reads: CASSQSGVVDEQYF. In DNA, the CDR3 is TGCGCCAGCAGCCAAAGCGGGGTCGTCGACGAGCAGTACTTC.

This sequence joins TRBV27 and TRBJ1-5, with 7 bases identical to TRBD1. Germline CDR1 reads MNHEY; CDR2 reads SMNVEV (reference sequence). The V segment lost 5 bases and the J segment 4 bases; nucleotides outside the gene matches: 8. The CDR3 length is 15 residues. The CDR3 DNA reads as TGTGCCAGCAGTCCTACAGGGGAGTGGAATCAGCCCCAGCATTTT. The encoded protein is CASSPTGEWNQPQHF.

The chain combines TRBV11-1 with TRBJ1-2, with D maybe TRBD1 (6 bases). Trimming took 1 base from V and 3 from J, leaving 9 bases between them. Germline CDR1 reads SGHAT; CDR2 reads FQDESV (reference sequence). The CDR3 spans 14 residues. CDR3 nucleotide sequence: TGTGCCAGCAGCTTAGATCGGACAGACTATGGCTACACCTTC. Translated: CASSLDRTDYGYTF.

The rearrangement joins TRBV7-3 to TRBJ2-7, with D possibly matching TRBD2 (6 bases). Trimming removed 0 bases at V and 7 bases at J, with 22 bases between. This CDR3 region has 17 residues. Per the germline V gene, CDR1 is SGHTA and CDR2 is FQGTGA. The CDR3 coding sequence is TGTGCCAGCAGCTTAACGGGGAGTTCCGGACTCCGGGGGGAGCAGTACTTC. Translation: CASSLTGSSGLRGEQYF.

The J gene is TRBJ2-3, the V gene TRBV30, with 8 positions matching TRBD2. Per the germline V gene, CDR1 is GTSNPN and CDR2 is SVGIG (reference sequence). Trimming took 2 bases from V and 2 from J; bases not matched to a gene: 6. The CDR3 covers 15 residues. As DNA, the CDR3 is TGTGCCTGGAGTAATGGCGGGGGGTACACAGATACGCAGTATTTT. Its translation: CAWSNGGGYTDTQYF. Looking up the rest from reference TRBV30 and TRBJ2-3 gives the full variable domain: SQTIHQWPATLVQPVGSPLSLECTVEGTSNPNLYWYRQAAGRGLQLLFYSVGIGQISSEVPQNLSASRPQDRQFILSSKKLLLSDSGFYLCAWSNGGGYTDTQYFGPGTRLTVL.

This clone was picked up one time. The chain has TRBV5-1 and TRBJ1-4; weak D call: TRBD1 (5 bases). Germline values: CDR1 SGHRS, CDR2 YFSETQ. This CDR3 is 15 amino acids long. Trimming took off 0 bases at V and 5 bases at J, with 11 bases between the two ends. The CDR3 DNA is TGCGCCAGCAGCTTGGAGACAGCACTGAATGAAAAACTGTTTTTT. This encodes CASSLETALNEKLFF.

This chain uses TRBV30 with TRBJ1-5; tentative D call: TRBD1 (6 bases). There are 15 residues in the CDR3. V lost 0 bases and J lost 2, with 11 bases in between. Germline V gene lookup returns CDR1 GTSNPN and CDR2 SVGIG (reference sequence). The CDR3 protein is CAWSVRQDGNQPQHF. The CDR3 coding sequence is TGTGCCTGGAGTGTACGACAGGACGGCAATCAGCCCCAGCATTTT.

The CDR3 nucleotides are TGCAGCGTTGAAAGGACTAGCGGGGGGGCTAAGTTCTTC. Encoded protein: CSVERTSGGAKFF. The rearrangement joins TRBV29-1 to TRBJ2-1; TRBD2 agrees at 15 bases. Per the germline V gene, CDR1 is SQVTM and CDR2 is ANQGSEA. The CDR3 has 13 amino acids. V lost 2 bases and J lost 14; bases outside the gene matches: 4.

V usage is TRBV7-9 and J usage is TRBJ1-1; D remains unclear. CDR1 SEHNR and CDR2 FQNEAQ come from the germline V gene (reference sequence). The CDR3 sequence is 12 residues long. V gave up 5 bases and J gave up 1 base, with 5 bases separating them. CDR3: CASSGRNTEAFF. The CDR3 coding sequence is TGTGCCAGCAGCGGCAGGAACACTGAAGCTTTCTTT.

V is TRBV9 and J is TRBJ2-3; 12 bases line up with TRBD2. CDR3 size: 15 residues. Germline V gene sequence: CDR1 SGDLS, CDR2 YYNGEE. With V trimmed by 0 bases and J by 8 bases, 4 bases remained unmatched. Here the CDR3 reads CASSVASGGAFTQYF. The CDR3 DNA sequence: TGTGCCAGCAGCGTAGCTAGCGGGGGGGCCTTTACGCAGTATTTT.

Remarks on this clone: This likely traces to a read error, being one base from a far larger clone. The chain uses TRBV2 and TRBJ1-1, with 8 positions matching TRBD1. Germline CDR1 reads SNHLY; CDR2 reads FYNNEI. CDR3 length: 14 amino acids. CDR3 sequence reads: CASRTTGAGTKAFF. CDR3 coding DNA: TGTGCCAGCAGGACGACAGGGGCGGGCACTAAAGCTTTCTTT.

The chain carries TRBV28 and TRBJ1-2; 9 bases match TRBD1. The germline gives CDR1 MDHEN, CDR2 SYDVKM. V lost 2 bases and J lost 4; bases outside the gene matches: 5. There are 15 residues in the CDR3. The DNA of the CDR3 is TGTGCCAGCAGTTTAATGACAGGGGGTAGCTATGGCTACACCTTC. Translating it yields CASSLMTGGSYGYTF.

The chain carries TRBV4-1 and TRBJ1-1; D is possibly TRBD1 (5 bases). This CDR3 spans 16 amino acids. Trimming shortened V by 2 bases and J by 1 base, and 14 bases separated the two germline ends. From germline, CDR1 is MGHRA and CDR2 YSYEKL. Here the CDR3 reads CASSQNQGGANTEAFF. DNA for the CDR3: TGCGCCAGCAGCCAAAACCAGGGTGGGGCGAACACTGAAGCTTTCTTT.

The chain joins TRBV7-2 to TRBJ1-2; D possibly corresponds to TRBD1 (5 bases). Trimming removed 5 bases from V and 8 bases from J, with 9 bases in between. Germline lookup yields CDR1 SGHTA and CDR2 FQGNSA. The CDR3 extends over 11 amino acids. CDR3 amino acids: CASSGGVGYTF. DNA for the CDR3: TGTGCCAGCAGCGGAGGGGTCGGCTACACCTTC.

This rearrangement joins TRBV13 to TRBJ2-7; the D gene is possibly TRBD2 (5 bases). Trimming pared 2 bases from V and 1 base from J, leaving 6 bases between. The CDR3 runs to 13 residues. Germline V gene lookup returns CDR1 PRHDT and CDR2 FYEKMQ (reference sequence). The chain's CDR3 is CASSLRGSYEQYF. The CDR3 DNA reads as TGTGCCAGCAGCTTAAGAGGGTCCTACGAGCAGTACTTC.

The chain is built from TRBV10-1 and TRBJ2-3, with 9 bases lining up with TRBD2. V lost 3 bases and J lost 1; bases outside the gene matches: 8. Germline V CDR1 and CDR2: WNHNN, SYGVQD (reference sequence). CDR3 length: 17 residues. The DNA for the CDR3 is TGCGCCAGCAGTGACGGACGTAGCGGGGGAGGCACAGATACGCAGTATTTT. This gives the protein CASSDGRSGGGTDTQYF.

This clone was counted between two and nine times. V usage is TRBV9 and J usage is TRBJ1-3; D is unresolved. The germline CDR1 and CDR2 sequences are SGDLS and YYNGEE. The V gene lost 3 bases and the J gene lost 0 bases, with 16 bases spanning the gap. The CDR3 runs to 17 residues. The CDR3 DNA is TGTGCCAGCAGCGCGGGGAGGCTAAGGGACTCTGGAAACACCATATATTTT. This sequence encodes CASSAGRLRDSGNTIYF.

This sequence joins TRBV28 and TRBJ1-1; perhaps TRBD1 as D (5 bases). Germline V lookup: CDR1 MDHEN, CDR2 SYDVKM. V lost 7 bases to trimming and J lost 8 bases, with 17 bases between them. The CDR3 sequence is 13 residues long. CDR3 coding DNA: TGTGCCAGCACCACCACCGCGGGGGGGGAAGCTTTCTTT. Protein product: CASTTTAGGEAFF.